This T cell receptor (beta chain) originates from a study of blood T cell repertoires in COVID-19. At the level of the study: The United States, Italy and Spain provided the acute and convalescent COVID-19 samples. T cells, B-cell-depleted T cells, or PBMCs supplied cDNA or gDNA.

As handled by the study authors: The assay estimated nucleated cells by amplifying reference gene primers. Profiled with immunoSEQ multiplex PCR; TCRdb holds only in-frame clones, not every one. The DNA was the basis for D and trimming; V, J and clone size are from that table. There are fewer than 50,000 clones in the sample; 85% occur only once, and around 4.8% lies in the top ten. V trimming: 4 bases; J trimming: 2 bases; junction bases outside the gene matches: 8. Per germline, CDR1 LGHDT and CDR2 YNNKEL (reference sequence). This CDR3 comprises 17 residues. This clone was observed once. The chain is built from TRBV3-1 (or the pseudogene TRBV3-2) and TRBJ2-3; 11 nucleotides align to TRBD2. The sequence derives from a man aged 50 to 59 with active COVID-19. The sample was peripheral blood. The CDR3, as DNA: TGTGCCAGCAGCCGACGCAGACTAGCGGGGACCACAGATACGCAGTATTTT. This gives the protein CASSRRRLAGTTDTQYF.